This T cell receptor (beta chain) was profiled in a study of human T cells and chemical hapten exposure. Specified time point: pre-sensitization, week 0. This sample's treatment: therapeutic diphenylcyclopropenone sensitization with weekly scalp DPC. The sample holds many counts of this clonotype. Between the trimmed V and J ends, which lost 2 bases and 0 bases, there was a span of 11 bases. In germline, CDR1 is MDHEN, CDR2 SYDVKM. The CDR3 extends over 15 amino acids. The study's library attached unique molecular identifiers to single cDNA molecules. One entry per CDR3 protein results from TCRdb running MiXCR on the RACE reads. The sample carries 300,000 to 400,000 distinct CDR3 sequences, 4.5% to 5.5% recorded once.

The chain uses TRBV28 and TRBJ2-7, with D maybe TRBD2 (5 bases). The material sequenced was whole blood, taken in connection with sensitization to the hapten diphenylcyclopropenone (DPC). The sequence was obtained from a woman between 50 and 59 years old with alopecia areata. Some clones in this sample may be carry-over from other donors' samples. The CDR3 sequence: CASSLSGPSSYEQYF. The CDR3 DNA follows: TGTGCCAGCAGTTTAAGCGGACCAAGCTCCTACGAGCAGTACTTC. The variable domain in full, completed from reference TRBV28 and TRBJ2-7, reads DVKVTQSSRYLVKRTGEKVFLECVQDMDHENMFWYRQDPGLGLRLIYFSYDVKMKEKGDIPEGYSVSREKKERFSLILESASTNQTSMYLCASSLSGPSSYEQYFGPGTRLTVT.